The source of this T cell receptor beta chain is a study of T cell repertoires in cytomegalovirus infection. Study summary: TCR beta signatures that were public indicated CMV infection and matching HLA type. Whole-study results and caveats: HLA-C-restricted TCR beta clonotypes specific for CMV led the ex vivo response.

This clonotype was counted many times. Its antigen remains unidentified. This CDR3 contains 14 residues. Trimming at V came to 5 bases and at J to 6 bases, leaving 10 bases not matched to a gene. Germline V lookup: CDR1 LNHDA, CDR2 SQIVND (reference sequence). TCRdb re-derived calls from the reads in MiXCR, one entry per CDR3 protein. The data show 450,000 to 650,000 distinct CDR3 sequences, 26% seen once. The receptor was derived from a human donor in good health (CMV status not recorded). Some clones in this sample may be carry-over from other donors' samples. The sequenced material came from PBMCs. The chain is built from TRBV19 and TRBJ2-7; 7 nucleotides align to TRBD1. This CDR3 reads CASSPRQGPSEQYF. The CDR3 nucleotides are TGTGCCAGTAGTCCTCGACAGGGCCCCAGCGAGCAGTACTTC.